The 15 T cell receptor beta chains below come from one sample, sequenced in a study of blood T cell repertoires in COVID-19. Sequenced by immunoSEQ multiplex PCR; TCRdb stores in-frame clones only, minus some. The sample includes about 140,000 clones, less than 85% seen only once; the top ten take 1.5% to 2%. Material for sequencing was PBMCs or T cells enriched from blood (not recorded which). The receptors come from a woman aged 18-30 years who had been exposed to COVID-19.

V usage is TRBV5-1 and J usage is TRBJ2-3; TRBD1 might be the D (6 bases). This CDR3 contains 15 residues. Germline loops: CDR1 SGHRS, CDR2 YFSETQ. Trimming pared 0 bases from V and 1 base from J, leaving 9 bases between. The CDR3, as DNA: TGCGCCAGCAGCTTGGGGGACACCCGCACAGATACGCAGTATTTT. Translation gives CASSLGDTRTDTQYF.

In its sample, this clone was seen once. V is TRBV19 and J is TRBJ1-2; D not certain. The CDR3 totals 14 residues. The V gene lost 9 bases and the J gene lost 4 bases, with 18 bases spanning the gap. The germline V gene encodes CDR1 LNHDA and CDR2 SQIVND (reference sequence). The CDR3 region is CASQNIGRVYGYTF. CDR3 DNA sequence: TGTGCCAGCCAAAATATAGGGAGGGTCTATGGCTACACCTTC.

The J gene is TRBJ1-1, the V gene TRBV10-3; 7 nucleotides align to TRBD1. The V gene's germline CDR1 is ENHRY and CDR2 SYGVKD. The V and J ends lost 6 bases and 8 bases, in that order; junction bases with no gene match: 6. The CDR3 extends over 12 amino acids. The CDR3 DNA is TGTGCCATCAGCGAGGGGGCAGGGGAAGCTTTCTTT. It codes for CAISEGAGEAFF.

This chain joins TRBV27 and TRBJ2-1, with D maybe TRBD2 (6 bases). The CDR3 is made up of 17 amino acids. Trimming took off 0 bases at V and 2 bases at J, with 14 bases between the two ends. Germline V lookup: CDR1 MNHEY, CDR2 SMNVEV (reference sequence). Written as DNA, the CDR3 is TGTGCCAGCAGTTTATCGTTTCTAGCGTGGGCCTACAATGAGCAGTTCTTC. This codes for CASSLSFLAWAYNEQFF.

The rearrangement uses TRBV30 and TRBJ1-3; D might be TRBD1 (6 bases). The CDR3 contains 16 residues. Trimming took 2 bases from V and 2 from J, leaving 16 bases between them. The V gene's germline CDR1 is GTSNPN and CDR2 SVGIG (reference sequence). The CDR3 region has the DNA TGTGCCTGGAGTACGTCCACCTACAGGGCTGGAAACACCATATATTTT. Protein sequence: CAWSTSTYRAGNTIYF.

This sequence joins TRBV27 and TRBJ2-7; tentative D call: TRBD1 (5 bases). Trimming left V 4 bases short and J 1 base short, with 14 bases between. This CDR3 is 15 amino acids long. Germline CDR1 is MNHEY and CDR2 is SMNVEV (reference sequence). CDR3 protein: CASSSVAGISYEQYF. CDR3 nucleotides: TGTGCCAGCAGTTCCGTGGCAGGGATATCCTACGAGCAGTACTTC.

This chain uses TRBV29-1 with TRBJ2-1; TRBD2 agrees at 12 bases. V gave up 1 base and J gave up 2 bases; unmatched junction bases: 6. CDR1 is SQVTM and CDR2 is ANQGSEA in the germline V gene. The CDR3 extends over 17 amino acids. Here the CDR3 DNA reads TGCAGCGTTGAAGGGACTAGCGGGAACCCCCCCTACAATGAGCAGTTCTTC. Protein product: CSVEGTSGNPPYNEQFF.

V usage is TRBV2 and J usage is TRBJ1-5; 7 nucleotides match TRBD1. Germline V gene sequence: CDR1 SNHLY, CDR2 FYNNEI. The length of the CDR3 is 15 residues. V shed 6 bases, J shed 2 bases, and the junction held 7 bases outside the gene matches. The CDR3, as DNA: TGTGCCAGCAGACCACAGGGGATGGGCAATCAGCCCCAGCATTTT. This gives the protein CASRPQGMGNQPQHF.

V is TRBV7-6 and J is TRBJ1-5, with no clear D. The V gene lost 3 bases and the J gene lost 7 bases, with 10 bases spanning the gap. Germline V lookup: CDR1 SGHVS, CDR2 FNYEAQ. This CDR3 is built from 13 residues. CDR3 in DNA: TGTGCCAGCAGCTTTCGGGGTGGACAGCCCCAGCATTTT. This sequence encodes CASSFRGGQPQHF.

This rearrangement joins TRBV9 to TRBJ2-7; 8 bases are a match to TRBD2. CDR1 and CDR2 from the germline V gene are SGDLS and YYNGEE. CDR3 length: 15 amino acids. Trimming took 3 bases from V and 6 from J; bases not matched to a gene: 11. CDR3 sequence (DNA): TGTGCCAGCAGCGGGGTGAGCGGGAGCTGGTCCGAGCAGTACTTC. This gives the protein CASSGVSGSWSEQYF.

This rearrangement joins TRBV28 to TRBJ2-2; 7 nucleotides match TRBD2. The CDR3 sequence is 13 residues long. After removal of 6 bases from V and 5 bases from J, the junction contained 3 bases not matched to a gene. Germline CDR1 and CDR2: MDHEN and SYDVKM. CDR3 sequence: CASRGAGTGELFF. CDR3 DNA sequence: TGTGCCAGCAGGGGAGCGGGAACCGGGGAGCTGTTTTTT.

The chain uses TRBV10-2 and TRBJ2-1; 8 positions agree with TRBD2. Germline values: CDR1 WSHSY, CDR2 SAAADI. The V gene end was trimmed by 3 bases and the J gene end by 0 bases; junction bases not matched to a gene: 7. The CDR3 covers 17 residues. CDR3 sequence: CASSESFSGISYNEQFF. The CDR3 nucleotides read TGCGCCAGCAGTGAATCCTTTAGCGGGATCTCCTACAATGAGCAGTTCTTC.

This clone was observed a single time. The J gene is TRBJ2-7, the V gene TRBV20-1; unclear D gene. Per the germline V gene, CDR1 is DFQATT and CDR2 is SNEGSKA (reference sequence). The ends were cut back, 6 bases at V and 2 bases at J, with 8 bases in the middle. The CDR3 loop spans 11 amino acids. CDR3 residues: CSASTAYEQYF. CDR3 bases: TGCAGTGCAAGTACAGCCTACGAGCAGTACTTC.

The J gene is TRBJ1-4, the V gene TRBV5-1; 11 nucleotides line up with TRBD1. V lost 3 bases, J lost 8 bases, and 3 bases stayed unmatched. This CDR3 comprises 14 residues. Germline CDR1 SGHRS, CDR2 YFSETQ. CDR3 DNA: TGCGCCAGCAGCTACCGGGACAGGGGGGAAAAACTGTTTTTT. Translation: CASSYRDRGEKLFF.

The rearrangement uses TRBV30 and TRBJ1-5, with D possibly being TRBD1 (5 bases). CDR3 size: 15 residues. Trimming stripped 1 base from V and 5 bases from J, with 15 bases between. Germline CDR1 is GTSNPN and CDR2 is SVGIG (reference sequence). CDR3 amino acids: CAWSAGEGWDQPQHF. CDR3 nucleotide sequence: TGTGCCTGGAGTGCGGGGGAGGGGTGGGATCAGCCCCAGCATTTT.